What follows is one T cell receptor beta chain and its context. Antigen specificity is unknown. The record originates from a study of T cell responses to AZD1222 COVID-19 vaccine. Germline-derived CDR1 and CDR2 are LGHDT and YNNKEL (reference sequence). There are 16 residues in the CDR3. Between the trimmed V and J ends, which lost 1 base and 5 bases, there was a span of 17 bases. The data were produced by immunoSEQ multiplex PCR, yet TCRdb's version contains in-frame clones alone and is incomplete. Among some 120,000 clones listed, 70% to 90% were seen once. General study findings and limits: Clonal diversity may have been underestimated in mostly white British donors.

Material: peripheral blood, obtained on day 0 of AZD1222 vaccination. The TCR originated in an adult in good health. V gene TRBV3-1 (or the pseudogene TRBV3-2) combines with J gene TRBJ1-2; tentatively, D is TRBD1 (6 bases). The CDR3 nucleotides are TGTGCCAGCAGCCAAGCGGGAGCAGGGGATAGGTATGGCTACACCTTC. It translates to CASSQAGAGDRYGYTF.